These 8 T cell receptor beta chains originate from one sample sequenced in a study of cytomegalovirus exposure and HLA in healthy donors. Primers included in the PCR were 60 Vbeta and 13 Jbeta primers. Assay: immunoSEQ multiplex PCR; the TCRdb copy retains only in-frame clones and omits some. The sample lists around 200,000 clones, less than 80% occurring once. The sample was PBMCs. All receptors come from a woman aged 25 to 39 in good health and CMV-seropositive.

The rearrangement links TRBV11-2 to TRBJ2-3, with no clear D. V lost 5 bases, J lost 4 bases, and 4 bases lay in between. Per the germline V gene, CDR1 is SGHAT and CDR2 is FQNNGV. The CDR3 runs to 11 residues. The CDR3, as DNA: TGTGCCAGCAGCCCCTCAGATACGCAGTATTTT. This sequence encodes CASSPSDTQYF.

J is TRBJ2-7 and V is TRBV27; weak D call: TRBD1 (6 bases). This CDR3 spans 13 amino acids. Germline V gene data show CDR1 as MNHEY and CDR2 as SMNVEV (reference sequence). The V end lost 6 bases, the J end lost 3 bases, and 12 bases lay between the germline ends. The DNA of the CDR3 is TGTGCCAGCAGACCATGGGGGCGCTACGAGCAGTACTTC. Amino acids: CASRPWGRYEQYF.

The chain links TRBV6-5 to TRBJ1-5, with D unresolved. V lost 5 bases and J lost 7, with 12 bases in between. Germline V CDR1 and CDR2: MNHEY, SVGAGI. This CDR3 comprises 13 residues. CDR3 nucleotides: TGTGCCAGCAGTAGAAGCGGGAGCCAGCCCCAGCATTTT. Encoded protein: CASSRSGSQPQHF.

The chain carries TRBV27 and TRBJ1-3; 8 bases are shared with TRBD1. V shed 5 bases and J 9 bases; nucleotides not matched to a gene: 9. CDR3 length: 14 residues. Germline V gene data show CDR1 as MNHEY and CDR2 as SMNVEV (reference sequence). The CDR3 region is CASSPRTGISTIYF. In DNA, the CDR3 is TGTGCCAGCAGTCCCAGGACAGGGATTAGCACCATATATTTT.

The DNA for the CDR3 is TGTGCCAGCAGTTACAGTCAGGGTAGTATGGCCCAGTACTTC. Amino acids: CASSYSQGSMAQYF. V usage is TRBV6-6 and J usage is TRBJ2-5, with a weak D call TRBD1 (5 bases). V was clipped by 2 bases and J by 9 bases, with 16 bases between them. Germline assignment: CDR1 MNHNY and CDR2 SVGAGI (reference sequence). The CDR3 totals 14 residues.

The chain joins TRBV2 to TRBJ2-3; the match to TRBD2 covers 7 bases. Germline CDR1 is SNHLY and CDR2 is FYNNEI. The CDR3 is made up of 16 amino acids. With V trimmed by 6 bases and J by 4 bases, 13 bases remained unmatched. Here the CDR3 reads CASRVPPSGRADTQYF. The CDR3 bases are TGTGCCAGCAGGGTCCCACCTAGCGGCCGGGCAGATACGCAGTATTTT.

This chain joins TRBV30 and TRBJ1-2; 7 bases match TRBD1. J was trimmed by 3 bases and V by 2 bases; bases with no gene match: 12. The CDR3 consists of 16 residues. CDR1 is GTSNPN, CDR2 SVGIG, per germline (reference sequence). The CDR3, as DNA: TGTGCCTGGAGTAGACCCCAGGGGGTAGGCGACTATGGCTACACCTTC. As protein: CAWSRPQGVGDYGYTF. Combining the CDR3 with reference TRBV30 and TRBJ1-2 gives the whole variable domain SQTIHQWPATLVQPVGSPLSLECTVEGTSNPNLYWYRQAAGRGLQLLFYSVGIGQISSEVPQNLSASRPQDRQFILSSKKLLLSDSGFYLCAWSRPQGVGDYGYTFGSGTRLTVV.

The J gene is TRBJ2-1, the V gene TRBV15, with TRBD1 matching over 11 bases. J was trimmed by 2 bases and V by 3 bases; bases with no gene match: 9. The germline V gene encodes CDR1 LNHNV and CDR2 YYDKDF (reference sequence). This CDR3 has 18 amino acids. DNA for the CDR3: TGTGCCACCAGCAGTCTGGGACAGGGGGACGGGCCCTACAATGAGCAGTTCTTC. Its translation: CATSSLGQGDGPYNEQFF. Filled out from reference TRBV15 and TRBJ2-1, the complete variable domain reads DAMVIQNPRYQVTQFGKPVTLSCSQTLNHNVMYWYQQKSSQAPKLLFHYYDKDFNNEADTPDNFQSRRPNTSFCFLDIRSPGLGDTAMYLCATSSLGQGDGPYNEQFFGPGTRLTVL.